A selection of T cell receptor beta chains follows, all from one sample in a study of blood T cell repertoires in COVID-19. The data were produced by immunoSEQ multiplex PCR, yet TCRdb's version contains in-frame clones alone and is incomplete. This sample has about 220,000 clones, with 84% found just once. What was sequenced was peripheral blood. All receptors derive from a woman aged 60 to 75 with acute or convalescent COVID-19. CDR3s include the opening cysteine and the closing phenylalanine or tryptophan. Fields, in order: clone size, D gene, V gene, J gene, CDR3 DNA, CDR3 protein. The D gene is left open where the match is weak. Some rows have no size entry. The others give once, few or many, or a class for an expanded clone.

.	.	TRBV7-3	TRBJ1-1	TGTGCCAGCAGCTTAGCCGGTAACACTGAAGCTTTCTTT	CASSLAGNTEAFF
.	.	TRBV7-2	TRBJ1-6	TGTGCCAGCAGCTTAGGGGTCCCCAGGGTCGGTTCACCCCTCCACTTT	CASSLGVPRVGSPLHF
once	.	TRBV7-2	TRBJ1-3	TGTGCCAGCAGCTTAGTACGGGGATCTGGAAACACCATATATTTT	CASSLVRGSGNTIYF
.	TRBD1	TRBV6-6	TRBJ1-5	TGTGCCAGCACCTTGACAGGGGGCGCTACCAATCAGCCCCAGCATTTT	CASTLTGGATNQPQHF
.	.	TRBV7-9	TRBJ1-4	TGTGCCAGCAGCTCGACAGAAGCAACTAATGAAAAACTGTTTTTT	CASSSTEATNEKLFF
.	TRBD1	TRBV5-1	TRBJ1-1	TGCGCCAGCAGCTTGAGGGCCGACAGGGGCGAAGCTTTCTTT	CASSLRADRGEAFF
once	TRBD1	TRBV29-1	TRBJ2-7	TGCAGCGTCGGCTACCGGGACAGGGTATCCGAGCAGTACTTC	CSVGYRDRVSEQYF
.	TRBD1	TRBV18	TRBJ1-1	TGTGCCAGCTCACCGCTGGGACAGGGGGATCGAAACACTGAAGCTTTCTTT	CASSPLGQGDRNTEAFF
.	.	TRBV7-9	TRBJ1-1	TGTGCCAGCAGCTTAAGGCGGGACACTGAAGCTTTCTTT	CASSLRRDTEAFF
.	.	TRBV7-9	TRBJ2-5	TGTGCCAGCAGCTTAACCAACTATCAAGAGACCCAGTACTTC	CASSLTNYQETQYF
.	TRBD1	TRBV3-1/TRBV3-2	TRBJ1-3	TGTGCCAGCAGCCAAAAAGGTCAGGGGGTATCTGGAAACACCATATATTTT	CASSQKGQGVSGNTIYF
few	.	TRBV7-2	TRBJ1-4	TGTGCCAGCAGCTTAGTTCCGGACTATAATGAAAAACTGTTTTTT	CASSLVPDYNEKLFF
.	.	TRBV5-6	TRBJ2-5	TGTGCCAGCAGCTTGAACAGGGTGCAGACCCAGTACTTC	CASSLNRVQTQYF
.	TRBD1	TRBV6-1	TRBJ1-1	TGTGCCAGCAGTGAACACTCAGGGGGCACTGAAGCTTTCTTT	CASSEHSGGTEAFF
.	.	TRBV19	TRBJ2-7	TGTGCCAGTAGTATAAAGTTAGCGGACTACGAGCAGTACTTC	CASSIKLADYEQYF
.	TRBD2	TRBV20-1	TRBJ2-1	TGCAGTGCTAGTTCGGCTAGCGGGGGGGTTGGGCAGTTCTTC	CSASSASGGVGQFF
few	TRBD1	TRBV19	TRBJ1-2	TGTGCCAGTAGTCCAGGACAGGGGACCTATGGCTACACCTTC	CASSPGQGTYGYTF
.	.	TRBV27	TRBJ1-2	TGTGCCAGCGCGGGGGAGGGCTATGGCTACACCTTC	CASAGEGYGYTF
.	TRBD1	TRBV5-5	TRBJ1-1	TGTGCCAGCAGCCAGACGGAAAGACAGGGAAGGTTAGCTTTCTTT	CASSQTERQGRLAFF
.	TRBD2	TRBV2	TRBJ2-3	TGTGCCAGCGGGAGACTAGCGGGGGGAATAGATACGCAGTATTTT	CASGRLAGGIDTQYF
.	.	TRBV11-2	TRBJ2-5	TGTGCCAGCAGAGAGACTAGTTTTTCGGGCCAAGAGACCCAGTACTTC	CASRETSFSGQETQYF
few	.	TRBV5-1	TRBJ2-3	TGCGCCAGCAGCTCGGGACTTAGGAGCACAGATACGCAGTATTTT	CASSSGLRSTDTQYF
.	TRBD1	TRBV6-5	TRBJ2-5	TGTGCCAGCAGAAGTTCAGGGGGCGTTGAGACCCAGTACTTC	CASRSSGGVETQYF
once	.	TRBV9	TRBJ2-7	TGTGCCAGCAGCGTAGGGACAGCTCCCTACGAGCAGTACTTC	CASSVGTAPYEQYF
.	.	TRBV19	TRBJ1-2	TGTGCCAGCCTGGGAGATGGCTACACCTTC	CASLGDGYTF
.	.	TRBV5-6	TRBJ2-3	TGTGCCAGCAGACGTTCTAAAGCACAGAAAAACACAGATACGCAGTATTTT	CASRRSKAQKNTDTQYF